This T cell receptor beta chain was recovered during a study of early T cells in non-severe SARS-CoV-2 infection. Study summary: Sequenced material consisted of bulk RNA (from unsorted whole blood), and chains were unpaired.

Study-level results: Database matching using VDJdb favored anti-spike CD8 responses, with private and CD4 specificities left missing.

V shed 8 bases and J shed 5 bases, with 27 bases lying between them. The CDR3 covers 17 residues. This clonotype was counted ten times or more. Its specificity is not known. Unique molecular identifiers were attached to individual cDNA molecules. TCRdb used MiXCR to reprocess the 5' RACE reads, holding one entry per CDR3 protein. The sample yields about 98,000 distinct CDR3 sequences, around 12% seen once. The material sequenced was whole blood. This TCR was recovered from an adult who was a healthcare worker with PCR-confirmed SARS-CoV-2 infection or an uninfected control (not recorded which). The gene calls are TRBV12-3 or TRBV12-4 and TRBJ2-5, with D possibly called TRBD1 or TRBD2 (5 bases each). The CDR3 is CASSSLGPQGVRETQYF. The CDR3 DNA is TGTGCCAGCTCTTCTCTAGGCCCGCAGGGAGTTCGGGAGACCCAGTACTTC.